This T cell receptor beta chain was identified in a study of low-dose radiotherapy and immunotherapy resistance in tumors. In the study overall: The study gave Cohort 2 1 Gy per fraction every two weeks, totaling 13 Gy over 26 weeks. Every two weeks patients got nivolumab 240 mg flat dose, plus ipilimumab 1 mg/kg every six weeks, intravenously.

Both TCRalpha and TCRbeta chains were reverse transcribed with V-gene-specific primers. Both a constant-region primer and a V-primer adapter served to amplify TCRs across around 20 PCR cycles. Via MiXCR, TCRdb re-called the reads, giving one row per CDR3 protein. Here the sample spans under 110,000 distinct CDR3 sequences, less than 25% being singletons. Germline CDR1 is LNHDA and CDR2 is SQIVND (reference sequence). The CDR3 runs to 16 residues. V lost 5 bases, J lost 2 bases, and 13 bases lay in between. This sample's time point: after trial treatment. Sample treatment: LDRT plus nivolumab, ipilimumab, low-dose cyclophosphamide and aspirin (RACIN trial).

V usage is TRBV19 and J usage is TRBJ2-6; TRBD1 is a possible D gene (6 bases). The TCR sequence derives from a male donor with prostate cancer. The sequenced sample was PBMCs, obtained after low-dose radiotherapy plus immunotherapy. CDR3 residues: CASSSRRGTGANVLTF. The CDR3 DNA reads TGTGCCAGTAGTTCCCGAAGGGGGACTGGGGCCAACGTCCTGACTTTC.